This T cell receptor beta chain is from a study of cytomegalovirus exposure and HLA in healthy donors. Findings of the study overall: In a later analysis, TCR association rates varied by HLA locus: DRB1 most, HLA-C fewest. It was taken for granted in presence/absence analyses that sequencing depth across donors was roughly uniform. Donor immune exposure was known only as CMV serostatus.

Concerning this clone: What it binds is not known.

13 Jbeta primers and 60 Vbeta primers were used for the PCR. Profiling relied on immunoSEQ multiplex PCR, and the TCRdb table lists in-frame clones only, not all of them. Of 190,000 or so clones in the sample, roughly four fifths were seen once. CDR3 length equals 16 residues. Looked up from germline, CDR1 is MNHNS and CDR2 is SASEGT. The ends were cut back, 0 bases at V and 2 bases at J, with 13 bases in the middle. The receptor was derived from a man aged 50-60 years in good health and CMV-seronegative. The sample consisted of PBMCs. J is TRBJ2-5 and V is TRBV6-1, with D maybe TRBD2 (6 bases). CDR3 residues: CASSEASAGPQETQYF. The CDR3 DNA is TGTGCCAGCAGTGAAGCCTCCGCGGGGCCGCAAGAGACCCAGTACTTC.